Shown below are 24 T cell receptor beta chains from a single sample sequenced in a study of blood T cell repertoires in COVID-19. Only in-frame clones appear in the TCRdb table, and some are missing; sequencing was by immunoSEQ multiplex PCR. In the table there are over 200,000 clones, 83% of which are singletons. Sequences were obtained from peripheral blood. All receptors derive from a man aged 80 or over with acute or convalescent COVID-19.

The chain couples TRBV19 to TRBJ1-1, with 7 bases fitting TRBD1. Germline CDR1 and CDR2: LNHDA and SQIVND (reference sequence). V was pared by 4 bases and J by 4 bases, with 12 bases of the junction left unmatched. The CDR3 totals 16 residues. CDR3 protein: CASSTIMTGSPTEAFF. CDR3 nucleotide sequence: TGTGCCAGTAGTACAATTATGACAGGGTCCCCCACTGAAGCTTTCTTT.

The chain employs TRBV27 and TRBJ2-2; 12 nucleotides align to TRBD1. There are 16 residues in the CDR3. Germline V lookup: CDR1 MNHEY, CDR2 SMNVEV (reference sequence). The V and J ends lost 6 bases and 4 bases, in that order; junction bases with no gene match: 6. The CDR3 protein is CASSRGQGAGTGELFF. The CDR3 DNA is TGTGCCAGCAGCCGGGGACAGGGGGCTGGCACCGGGGAGCTGTTTTTT.

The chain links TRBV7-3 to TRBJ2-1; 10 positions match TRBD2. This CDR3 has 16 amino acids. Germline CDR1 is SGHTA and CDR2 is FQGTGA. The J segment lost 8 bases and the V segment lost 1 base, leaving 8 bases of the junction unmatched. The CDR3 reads CASSLMASGSGDEQFF. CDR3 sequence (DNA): TGTGCCAGCAGCTTAATGGCTAGCGGGAGTGGCGATGAGCAGTTCTTC.

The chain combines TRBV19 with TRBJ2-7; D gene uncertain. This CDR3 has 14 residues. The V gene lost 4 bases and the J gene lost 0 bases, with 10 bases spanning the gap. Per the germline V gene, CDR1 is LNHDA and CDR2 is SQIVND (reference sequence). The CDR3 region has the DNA TGTGCCAGTAGTAGAACGGGTTACTCCTACGAGCAGTACTTC. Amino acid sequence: CASSRTGYSYEQYF.

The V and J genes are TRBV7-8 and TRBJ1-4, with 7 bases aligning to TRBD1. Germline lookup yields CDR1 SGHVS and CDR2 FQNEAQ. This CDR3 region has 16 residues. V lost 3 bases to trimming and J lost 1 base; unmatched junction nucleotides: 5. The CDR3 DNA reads TGTGCCAGCAGCTTCTCCCCAGGGGGAACTAATGAAAAACTGTTTTTT. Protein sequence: CASSFSPGGTNEKLFF.

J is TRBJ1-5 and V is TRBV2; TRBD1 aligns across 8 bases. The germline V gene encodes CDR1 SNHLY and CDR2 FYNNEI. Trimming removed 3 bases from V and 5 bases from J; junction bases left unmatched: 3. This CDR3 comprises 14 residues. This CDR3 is CASSEDRVHQPQHF. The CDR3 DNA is TGTGCCAGCAGTGAGGACAGGGTTCATCAGCCCCAGCATTTT.

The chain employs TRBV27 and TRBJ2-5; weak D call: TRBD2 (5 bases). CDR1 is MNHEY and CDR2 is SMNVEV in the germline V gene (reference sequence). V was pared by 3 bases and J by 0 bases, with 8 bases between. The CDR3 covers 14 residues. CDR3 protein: CASSFSGYQETQYF. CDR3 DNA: TGTGCCAGCAGTTTCTCGGGGTACCAAGAGACCCAGTACTTC.

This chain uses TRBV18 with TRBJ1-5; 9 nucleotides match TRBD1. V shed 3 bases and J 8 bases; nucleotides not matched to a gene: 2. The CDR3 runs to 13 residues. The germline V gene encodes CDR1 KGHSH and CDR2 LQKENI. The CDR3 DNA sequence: TGTGCCAGCTCACCGACAGGGGGAGAGCCCCAGCATTTT. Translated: CASSPTGGEPQHF.

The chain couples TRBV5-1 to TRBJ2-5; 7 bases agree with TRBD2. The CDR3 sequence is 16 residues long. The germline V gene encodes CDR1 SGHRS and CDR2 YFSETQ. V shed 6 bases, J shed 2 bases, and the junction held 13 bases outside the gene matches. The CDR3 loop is CASIPGGTSDQETQYF. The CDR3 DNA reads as TGCGCCAGCATCCCCGGAGGAACTAGCGATCAAGAGACCCAGTACTTC.

The CDR3 reads CASSLAGTGSHEQYF. For the CDR3, the DNA is TGTGCCAGCAGCCTGGCCGGGACAGGGAGCCACGAGCAGTACTTC. This chain uses TRBV7-2 with TRBJ2-7; 9 bases line up with TRBD1. Germline CDR1 SGHTA, CDR2 FQGNSA. V dropped 5 bases and J dropped 5; count of bases not matched to a gene: 10. CDR3 size: 15 residues.

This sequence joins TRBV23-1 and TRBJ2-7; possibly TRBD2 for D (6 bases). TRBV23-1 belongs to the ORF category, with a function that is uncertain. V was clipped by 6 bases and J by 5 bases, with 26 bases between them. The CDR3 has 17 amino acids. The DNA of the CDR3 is TGCGCCAGCAGACCAGGGAGCAGGGACTCTAGGGTCGACGAGCAGTACTTC. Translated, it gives CASRPGSRDSRVDEQYF.

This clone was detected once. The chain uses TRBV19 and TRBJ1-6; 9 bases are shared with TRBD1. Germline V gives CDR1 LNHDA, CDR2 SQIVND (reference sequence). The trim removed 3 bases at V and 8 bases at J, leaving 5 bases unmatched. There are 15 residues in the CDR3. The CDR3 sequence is CASSITGGPDSPLHF. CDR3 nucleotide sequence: TGTGCCAGTAGTATCACAGGGGGCCCCGATTCACCCCTCCACTTT. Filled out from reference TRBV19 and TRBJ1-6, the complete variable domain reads DGGITQSPKYLFRKEGQNVTLSCEQNLNHDAMYWYRQDPGQGLRLIYYSQIVNDFQKGDIAEGYSVSREKKESFPLTVTSAQKNPTAFYLCASSITGGPDSPLHFGNGTRLTVT.

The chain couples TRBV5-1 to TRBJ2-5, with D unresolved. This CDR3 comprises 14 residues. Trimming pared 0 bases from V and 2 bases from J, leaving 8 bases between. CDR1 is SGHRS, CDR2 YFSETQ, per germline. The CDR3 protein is CASSLAPQQETQYF. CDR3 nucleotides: TGCGCCAGCAGCTTGGCTCCCCAGCAAGAGACCCAGTACTTC.

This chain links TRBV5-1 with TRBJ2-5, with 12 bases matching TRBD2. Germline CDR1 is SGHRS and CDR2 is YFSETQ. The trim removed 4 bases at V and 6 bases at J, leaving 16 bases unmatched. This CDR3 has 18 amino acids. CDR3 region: CASSQNLAGGPRIKTQYF. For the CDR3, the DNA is TGCGCCAGCAGCCAGAATCTAGCGGGAGGGCCCCGTATCAAGACCCAGTACTTC.

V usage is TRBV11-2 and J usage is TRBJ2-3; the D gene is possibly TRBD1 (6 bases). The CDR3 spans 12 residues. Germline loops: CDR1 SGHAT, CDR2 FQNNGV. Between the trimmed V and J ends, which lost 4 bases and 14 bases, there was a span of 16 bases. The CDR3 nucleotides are TGTGCCAGCAGCTGGGGCAGGGGAAGGTGGTATTTT. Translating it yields CASSWGRGRWYF.

The CDR3, as DNA: TGTGCCACCAGTGATTTGACTAGCGGAGGCCAAGAGACCCAGTACTTC. Translating it yields CATSDLTSGGQETQYF. The gene calls are TRBV24-1 and TRBJ2-5; 8 bases are a match to TRBD2. The V segment lost 0 bases and the J segment 1 base; nucleotides outside the gene matches: 3. Germline loops: CDR1 KGHDR, CDR2 SFDVKD. This CDR3 comprises 16 residues.

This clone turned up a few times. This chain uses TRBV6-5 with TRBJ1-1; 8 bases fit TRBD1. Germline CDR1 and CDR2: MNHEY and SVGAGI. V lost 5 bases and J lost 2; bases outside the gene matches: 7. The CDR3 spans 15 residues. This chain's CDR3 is CASSKRGQANTEAFF. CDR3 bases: TGTGCCAGCAGTAAACGGGGACAGGCTAACACTGAAGCTTTCTTT.

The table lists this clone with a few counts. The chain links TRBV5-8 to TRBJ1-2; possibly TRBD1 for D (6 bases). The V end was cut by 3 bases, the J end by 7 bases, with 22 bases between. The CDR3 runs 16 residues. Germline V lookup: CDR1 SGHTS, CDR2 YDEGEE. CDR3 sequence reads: CASSSTPQGFLSGYTF. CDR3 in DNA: TGTGCCAGCAGCTCAACCCCACAGGGTTTCCTCTCTGGCTACACCTTC.

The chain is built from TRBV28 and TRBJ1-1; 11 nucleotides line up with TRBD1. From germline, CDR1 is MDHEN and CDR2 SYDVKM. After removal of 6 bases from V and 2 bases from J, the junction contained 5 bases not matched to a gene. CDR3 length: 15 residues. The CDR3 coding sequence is TGTGCCAGCAGGCCTCGGACAGGGGGCAACACTGAAGCTTTCTTT. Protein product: CASRPRTGGNTEAFF.

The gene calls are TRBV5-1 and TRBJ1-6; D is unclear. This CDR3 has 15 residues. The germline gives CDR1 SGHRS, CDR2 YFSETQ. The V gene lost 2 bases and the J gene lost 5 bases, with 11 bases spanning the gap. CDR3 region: CASSFEEGDNSPLHF. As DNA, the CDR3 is TGCGCCAGCAGCTTTGAGGAGGGCGATAATTCACCCCTCCACTTT.

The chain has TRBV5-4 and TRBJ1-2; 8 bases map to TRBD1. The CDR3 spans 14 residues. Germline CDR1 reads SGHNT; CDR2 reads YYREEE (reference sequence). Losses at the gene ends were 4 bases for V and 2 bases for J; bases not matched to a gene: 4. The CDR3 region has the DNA TGTGCCAGCAGCCTCCAGGGGGCAAACTATGGCTACACCTTC. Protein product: CASSLQGANYGYTF.

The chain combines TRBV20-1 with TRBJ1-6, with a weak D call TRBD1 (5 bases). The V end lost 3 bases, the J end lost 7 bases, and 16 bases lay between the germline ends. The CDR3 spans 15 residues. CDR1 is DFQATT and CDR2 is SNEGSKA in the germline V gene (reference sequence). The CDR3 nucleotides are TGCAGTGCTAGTGCCTCGGGGGTTACCAATTCACCCCTCCACTTT. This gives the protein CSASASGVTNSPLHF.

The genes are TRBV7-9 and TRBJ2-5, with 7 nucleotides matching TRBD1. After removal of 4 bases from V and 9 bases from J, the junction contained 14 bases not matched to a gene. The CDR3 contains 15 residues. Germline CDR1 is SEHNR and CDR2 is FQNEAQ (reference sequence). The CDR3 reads CASSSGSTKGAAQYF. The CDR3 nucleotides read TGTGCCAGCAGCTCCGGATCGACGAAGGGGGCGGCCCAGTACTTC.

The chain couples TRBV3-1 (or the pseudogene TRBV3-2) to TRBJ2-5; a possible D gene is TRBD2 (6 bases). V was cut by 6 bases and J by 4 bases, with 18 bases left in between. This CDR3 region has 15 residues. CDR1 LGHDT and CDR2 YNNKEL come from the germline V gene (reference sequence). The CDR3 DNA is TGTGCCAGCAGTTCCGGGACTGCAATCGGAGAGACCCAGTACTTC. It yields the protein CASSSGTAIGETQYF.